These 10 T cell receptor beta chains share one sample of origin, sequenced in a study of identical twins. TCRdb reprocessed the 5' RACE reads via MiXCR and lists one record per CDR3 protein. The repertoire holds approximately 690,000 distinct CDR3 sequences, with around 6% as singletons. Material: naive T cells sorted from blood. These receptors all come from a man aged 18 to 29 in good health.

This rearrangement joins TRBV29-1 to TRBJ2-2, with D tentatively TRBD1 (5 bases). Germline-derived CDR1 and CDR2 are SQVTM and ANQGSEA. CDR3 length equals 12 residues. Trimming pared 7 bases from V and 4 bases from J, leaving 10 bases between. Here the CDR3 reads CSGGIGTGELFF. The CDR3 coding sequence is TGCAGCGGGGGCATCGGCACCGGGGAGCTGTTTTTT.

This clonotype turned up a few times. The chain uses TRBV20-1 and TRBJ2-7; D may correspond to TRBD1 or TRBD2 (8 bases each). Trimming left V 6 bases short and J 11 bases short, with 23 bases between. The CDR3 extends over 13 amino acids. Germline CDR1 and CDR2: DFQATT and SNEGSKA (reference sequence). In DNA form, the CDR3 reads TGCAGTGCCCGGCTGGGGTTAGCGGGACAGGAGTACTTC. Protein: CSARLGLAGQEYF.

The chain has TRBV20-1 and TRBJ1-5, with D unclear. Germline V gene data show CDR1 as DFQATT and CDR2 as SNEGSKA (reference sequence). With 3 bases removed from V and 3 bases from J, the gap between germline ends came to 15 bases. CDR3 length equals 15 residues. CDR3 sequence reads: CSASRIGLHNQPQHF. Here the CDR3 DNA reads TGCAGTGCTAGCCGAATTGGACTGCACAATCAGCCCCAGCATTTT.

The chain links TRBV10-3 to TRBJ2-7; D is unclear. Germline V lookup: CDR1 ENHRY, CDR2 SYGVKD. Between the trimmed V and J ends, which lost 0 bases and 8 bases, there was a span of 20 bases. This CDR3 contains 16 residues. CDR3 residues: CAISESSLTDTPKQYV. DNA of the CDR3: TGTGCCATCAGTGAGTCGAGCCTCACAGATACCCCAAAGCAGTACGTC.

This clonotype was counted ten times or more. Relative to the germline gene, one junction end is altered; a read error may explain this. V and J are TRBV29-1 and TRBJ2-1; D tentatively fits TRBD1 or TRBD2 (6 bases each). The CDR3 totals 9 residues. CDR1 is SQVTM, CDR2 ANQGSEA, per germline. The CDR3 DNA reads TGCAGCGTTGACGTAGGGGGAGGCTTC. As protein: CSVDVGGGF.

This clonotype appeared a few times. This chain uses TRBV29-1 with TRBJ1-4; possibly TRBD1 for D (5 bases). The CDR3 runs 13 residues. V lost 4 bases to trimming and J lost 4 bases, with 10 bases between them. Germline CDR1 is SQVTM and CDR2 is ANQGSEA. Here the CDR3 DNA reads TGCAGCGTTGGGGCCAGGGTTAATGAAAAACTGTTTTTT. It specifies CSVGARVNEKLFF.

This clonotype was seen many times. The chain links TRBV20-1 to TRBJ1-4, with D unresolved. This CDR3 spans 16 amino acids. The V end lost 1 base, the J end lost 0 bases, and 12 bases lay between the germline ends. The germline gives CDR1 DFQATT, CDR2 SNEGSKA (reference sequence). CDR3 sequence reads: CSARGVGTATNEKLFF. Written as DNA, the CDR3 is TGCAGTGCTAGAGGGGTTGGAACAGCAACTAATGAAAAACTGTTTTTT.

This clonotype was found many times. CDR3 protein: CSATLLDEQFF. In DNA, the CDR3 is TGCAGTGCGACCCTTTTAGATGAGCAGTTCTTC. The chain employs TRBV20-1 and TRBJ2-1; no reliable D call. Germline loops: CDR1 DFQATT, CDR2 SNEGSKA (reference sequence). Trimming removed 6 bases at V and 8 bases at J, with 11 bases between. There are 11 residues in the CDR3.

There are many counts of this clonotype. V usage is TRBV12-3 or TRBV12-4 and J usage is TRBJ2-3, with 8 bases matching TRBD2. This CDR3 has 17 residues. V lost 5 bases to trimming and J lost 4 bases; unmatched junction nucleotides: 14. CDR3 DNA sequence: TGTGCCAGCAGTCTCCATAGGGTCGGGAGGGCCTCAGATACGCAGTATTTT. Encoded protein: CASSLHRVGRASDTQYF.

This clonotype was seen repeatedly, ten times or more. The chain employs TRBV4-3 and TRBJ2-5, with D tentatively TRBD2 (7 bases). Per germline, CDR1 LGHNA and CDR2 YSLEER. This CDR3 has 15 residues. V lost 8 bases and J 5 bases, leaving 21 bases between the germline ends. The CDR3: CASSPFSGGRETQYF. The CDR3 bases are TGCGCCAGCTCCCCCTTTTCGGGGGGCAGGGAGACCCAGTACTTC.